The clone carrying this T cell receptor beta chain was recorded only once. This sample was taken from a study of cytomegalovirus exposure and HLA in healthy donors. PCR primers comprised 60 Vbeta and 13 Jbeta primers. Per the original data handling: An analysis that came later counted tens of millions of unique TCR beta chains, approximately 10 million shared. Clones were read by immunoSEQ multiplex PCR, and TCRdb kept only the in-frame ones, dropping some. That table supplies the V and J calls and clone size; D and trimming were determined from the DNA. The data contain fewer than 300,000 clones, about nine tenths of them seen just once; the ten biggest clones take up roughly 4%. V was trimmed by 2 bases and J by 1 base, leaving 11 bases between them. Germline CDR1 is KGHSH and CDR2 is LQKENI. This CDR3 spans 15 amino acids.

The chain couples TRBV18 to TRBJ1-2; weak D call: TRBD1 (5 bases). The sequenced sample was PBMCs. This TCR came from a man in his forties or fifties in good health and CMV-seropositive. The CDR3 bases are TGTGCCAGCTCACCAGTGGGAGGGGATAACTATGGCTACACCTTC. Protein: CASSPVGGDNYGYTF.